This TCR beta chain was recorded in a study of cytomegalovirus exposure and HLA in healthy donors. Study overall: A data release that came early held 80 million or so unique TCRs from HLA-typed donors. The study, taken as a whole, reports: CMV antigen specificity was confirmed in vitro for three CMV-associated chains.

On this clone itself: The antigen remains unidentified.

With 6 bases removed from V and 3 bases from J, the gap between germline ends came to 17 bases. This CDR3 spans 16 amino acids. Germline CDR1 reads SGHDN; CDR2 reads FVKESK. The PCR ran on 60 Vbeta and 13 Jbeta primers. Method: immunoSEQ multiplex PCR; TCRdb's copy keeps in-frame clones and lacks some. The table has some 120,000 clones, about 80% seen once. This clonotype originated in a man aged 25-40 years in good health and CMV-seropositive. Sequences were obtained from PBMCs. The chain joins TRBV14 to TRBJ1-4; D is possibly TRBD1 (5 bases). CDR3 amino acids: CASSPAHRTSNEKLFF. The CDR3 DNA is TGTGCCAGCAGTCCAGCTCACAGGACGTCTAATGAAAAACTGTTTTTT.